This passage covers 22 T cell receptor beta chains from one sample sequenced in a study of blood T cell repertoires in COVID-19. Profiled with immunoSEQ multiplex PCR; TCRdb holds only in-frame clones, not every one. The data show fewer than 450,000 clones, approximately 89% seen once. The sequenced sample consisted of peripheral blood. Receptor source: a woman aged 18-29 years who had recovered from COVID-19.

This sequence joins TRBV9 and TRBJ1-1; maybe TRBD1 (5 bases). The CDR3 has 14 amino acids. Germline-derived CDR1 and CDR2 are SGDLS and YYNGEE. Trimming removed 4 bases at V and 5 bases at J, with 15 bases between. The CDR3 sequence: CASSPTGGWTEAFF. The DNA for the CDR3 is TGTGCCAGCAGCCCGACGGGGGGGTGGACTGAAGCTTTCTTT.

The V and J genes are TRBV3-1 (or the pseudogene TRBV3-2) and TRBJ2-1; 8 bases map to TRBD2. Germline CDR1 is LGHDT and CDR2 is YNNKEL (reference sequence). The ends lost 2 bases at V and 4 bases at J; junction bases unmatched: 4. There are 15 residues in the CDR3. The CDR3 sequence: CASSQLGRGYNEQFF. The CDR3 DNA reads as TGTGCCAGCAGCCAACTCGGGAGGGGTTACAATGAGCAGTTCTTC.

The chain joins TRBV12-5 to TRBJ2-5; 14 bases fit TRBD2. CDR1 is LGHNT and CDR2 is FRNRAP in the germline V gene. V trimming: 5 bases; J trimming: 3 bases; junction bases outside the gene matches: 5. The CDR3 runs to 16 residues. CDR3 nucleotides: TGTGCTAGTGGTCTCTCGGGACTAGCGGGAGAAGAGACCCAGTACTTC. Residues: CASGLSGLAGEETQYF.

V is TRBV6-5 and J is TRBJ1-4; D is unresolved. The CDR3 is 14 residues long. Trimming stripped 5 bases from V and 3 bases from J, with 10 bases between. Germline V CDR1 and CDR2: MNHEY, SVGAGI. The CDR3 DNA reads as TGTGCCAGCAGTCGTCAGAGGCCTAATGAAAAACTGTTTTTT. Protein: CASSRQRPNEKLFF.

J is TRBJ2-2 and V is TRBV28, with TRBD1 matching over 8 bases. From germline, CDR1 is MDHEN and CDR2 SYDVKM. V lost 3 bases, J lost 5 bases, and 8 bases stayed unmatched. The CDR3 consists of 16 residues. CDR3 bases: TGTGCCAGCAGTTTTTTGCCAGGGGGCGGAACCGGGGAGCTGTTTTTT. Amino acid sequence: CASSFLPGGGTGELFF.

The chain is built from TRBV7-8 and TRBJ1-1, with D hard to call. Per germline, CDR1 SGHVS and CDR2 FQNEAQ. This CDR3 is 15 amino acids long. Trimming left V 4 bases short and J 4 bases short, with 16 bases between. This CDR3 reads CASSYGPGLVTEAFF. The CDR3 DNA reads TGTGCCAGCAGCTACGGGCCGGGGTTGGTCACTGAAGCTTTCTTT.

This chain links TRBV19 with TRBJ1-2; D unresolved. CDR3 size: 16 residues. The germline V and J ends were trimmed by 3 bases and 6 bases, with 20 bases remaining between them. Germline V gives CDR1 LNHDA, CDR2 SQIVND (reference sequence). CDR3 nucleotide sequence: TGTGCCAGTAGTATCCCTTCCTACGGACGGGAGCATGGCTACACCTTC. It specifies CASSIPSYGREHGYTF.

In this sample, this clone turned up a few times. The V call is TRBV10-1, the J call TRBJ1-2; 8 bases align to TRBD1. Germline values: CDR1 WNHNN, CDR2 SYGVQD (reference sequence). The CDR3 loop spans 13 amino acids. CDR3 DNA sequence: TGCCGGCAAGGGCAGGGGGCTCCCTATGGCTACACCTTC. Amino acids: CRQGQGAPYGYTF.

The chain's CDR3 is CASSQDQGGEQYV. CDR3 sequence (DNA): TGCGCCAGCAGCCAAGATCAGGGAGGCGAGCAGTACGTC. The chain combines TRBV4-1 with TRBJ2-7; the D gene is possibly TRBD2 (6 bases). Trimming removed 0 bases from V and 6 bases from J, with 9 bases in between. The length of the CDR3 is 13 residues. Germline-derived CDR1 and CDR2 are MGHRA and YSYEKL.

The chain couples TRBV28 to TRBJ1-1; weak D call: TRBD1 (6 bases). This CDR3 spans 12 amino acids. CDR1 is MDHEN and CDR2 is SYDVKM in the germline V gene. Trimming left V 4 bases short and J 8 bases short, with 11 bases between. The CDR3 coding sequence is TGTGCCAGCAGTTCCGGACAGAGGGAAGCTTTCTTT. Amino acids: CASSSGQREAFF.

The gene calls are TRBV5-1 and TRBJ2-2; D is unclear. V gave up 0 bases and J gave up 6 bases, with 9 bases separating them. This CDR3 is 14 amino acids long. Germline V gives CDR1 SGHRS, CDR2 YFSETQ. This CDR3 reads CASSLGRVAGELFF. DNA of the CDR3: TGCGCCAGCAGCTTGGGAAGAGTAGCCGGGGAGCTGTTTTTT.

This clone was found a few times. The chain has TRBV27 and TRBJ1-2; TRBD1 agrees at 9 bases. The germline V gene encodes CDR1 MNHEY and CDR2 SMNVEV (reference sequence). The trim removed 6 bases at V and 8 bases at J, leaving 13 bases unmatched. The length of the CDR3 is 15 residues. The CDR3 nucleotides are TGTGCCAGCAGCACCGGGACAGGGTTATTGGGAGGCTACACCTTC. Encoded protein: CASSTGTGLLGGYTF.

The chain is built from TRBV24-1 and TRBJ1-2; 10 nucleotides match TRBD1. The CDR3 is 16 residues long. J was trimmed by 4 bases and V by 2 bases; bases with no gene match: 6. Germline CDR1 is KGHDR and CDR2 is SFDVKD. The CDR3 is CATSDSGTGAFYGYTF. CDR3 nucleotide sequence: TGTGCCACCAGTGATTCCGGGACAGGGGCTTTCTATGGCTACACCTTC.

The chain joins TRBV30 to TRBJ1-2; possibly TRBD1 for D (5 bases). From germline, CDR1 is GTSNPN and CDR2 SVGIG (reference sequence). The CDR3 contains 14 residues. V was pared by 3 bases and J by 4 bases, with 15 bases between. The CDR3 sequence: CAWSGILDIYGYTF. CDR3 coding DNA: TGTGCCTGGAGCGGCATCTTGGACATCTATGGCTACACCTTC.

This clone appeared a few times. The chain carries TRBV12-3 or TRBV12-4 and TRBJ1-2; possibly TRBD1 for D (6 bases). V was shortened by 5 bases and J by 9 bases, with 10 bases between the two germline ends. The CDR3 length is 11 residues. The CDR3 loop reads CASSNGQSYTF. The DNA of the CDR3 is TGTGCCAGCAGTAATGGACAGAGCTACACCTTC.

This chain joins TRBV6-4 and TRBJ2-3; TRBD2 agrees at 8 bases. Germline trimming cut 6 bases from V and 1 base from J; bases unmatched to any gene: 9. CDR3 length equals 16 residues. Germline CDR1 is MRHNA and CDR2 is SNTAGT. In nucleotides, the CDR3 is TGTGCCAGCAGCCCGACTAGCGCAGGGGGCACAGATACGCAGTATTTT. Protein sequence: CASSPTSAGGTDTQYF.

The V and J genes are TRBV3-1 (or the pseudogene TRBV3-2) and TRBJ1-2, with a possible D match to TRBD1 (6 bases). Germline V gene lookup returns CDR1 LGHDT and CDR2 YNNKEL (reference sequence). The CDR3 consists of 15 residues. V lost 1 base, J lost 6 bases, and 15 bases lay in between. The CDR3 coding sequence is TGTGCCAGCAGCCAAGGATGGGGGGGCGAGAATGGCTACACCTTC. Protein: CASSQGWGGENGYTF.

The CDR3 region is CATCGGEVSNQPQHF. Here the CDR3 DNA reads TGTGCCACCTGCGGAGGGGAGGTTAGCAATCAGCCCCAGCATTTT. The chain joins TRBV24-1 to TRBJ1-5; weak D call: TRBD1 (5 bases). Germline V CDR1 and CDR2: KGHDR, SFDVKD. Trimming shortened V by 9 bases and J by 0 bases, and 14 bases separated the two germline ends. This CDR3 spans 15 amino acids.

DNA of the CDR3: TGTGCCACCAGTGATAGGGGCAGAAACAATGAGCAGTTCTTC. Translation: CATSDRGRNNEQFF. V gene TRBV24-1 combines with J gene TRBJ2-1; weak D call: TRBD1 (5 bases). Germline V gene sequence: CDR1 KGHDR, CDR2 SFDVKD. V was cut by 3 bases and J by 5 bases, with 10 bases left in between. The CDR3 covers 14 residues.

This clone was picked up a small number of times. Other DNA sequences in the same sample also yield this CDR3. The chain joins TRBV12-5 to TRBJ2-7, with 7 bases identical to TRBD2. The germline V gene has CDR1 LGHNT and CDR2 FRNRAP. There are 14 residues in the CDR3. V lost 7 bases to trimming and J lost 4 bases; unmatched junction nucleotides: 10. The CDR3 spells CASENRGGSYEQYV. The CDR3 DNA reads as TGTGCTAGTGAAAACCGTGGCGGGAGTTACGAGCAGTACGTC.

The chain couples TRBV10-3 to TRBJ2-7; 8 nucleotides match TRBD1. Germline CDR1 and CDR2: ENHRY and SYGVKD. The CDR3 covers 16 residues. J was trimmed by 2 bases and V by 3 bases; bases with no gene match: 9. The CDR3 sequence: CAISDYETGVPYEQYV. CDR3 nucleotide sequence: TGTGCCATCAGTGATTATGAGACAGGGGTCCCCTACGAGCAGTACGTC.

V is TRBV15 and J is TRBJ1-2; 7 bases fit TRBD1. The CDR3 length is 15 residues. CDR1 is LNHNV and CDR2 is YYDKDF in the germline V gene (reference sequence). Trimming at V came to 1 base and at J to 4 bases, leaving 6 bases not matched to a gene. CDR3 in amino acids: CATSRAGTVGYGYTF. DNA for the CDR3: TGTGCCACCAGCAGAGCCGGGACAGTCGGCTATGGCTACACCTTC.